The clone carrying this TCR beta chain was seen at least ten times. Using RNA transcripts as the source, TCR beta CDR3 regions were amplified. The HTBI primer set drove a first-round RT-PCR of the TCR CDR3. One entry per CDR3 protein results from TCRdb running MiXCR on the multiplex PCR reads. The table lists some 250,000 distinct CDR3 sequences, nearly 15% of them singletons. This sample stems from a study of T cells in Graves' hyperthyroidism and ophthalmopathy. Looking at the study overall: Peripheral blood was taken when the disease was first diagnosed, before any treatment began.

Germline CDR1 is MGHDK and CDR2 is SYGVNS. V lost 3 bases and J lost 7, with 16 bases in between. This CDR3 has 15 residues. The chain couples TRBV25-1 to TRBJ2-1; D unresolved. This receptor was obtained from a woman in her forties or fifties with Graves' hyperthyroidism that later progressed to Graves' ophthalmopathy. The sequencing sample was made of blood. The CDR3: CASSDLRTRWNEQFF. CDR3 nucleotide sequence: TGTGCCAGCAGTGACCTAAGGACCCGGTGGAATGAGCAGTTCTTC.